The sequence of this TCR beta chain was determined in a study of OX40 agonist ivuxolimab in advanced cancers. Across the whole study: Partial responses were achieved by three patients: one hepatocellular carcinoma, two cutaneous melanoma.

Method: immunoSEQ multiplex PCR; TCRdb's copy keeps in-frame clones and lacks some. The profile shows 90,000 to 120,000 clones, about 91% of them singletons. Looked up from germline, CDR1 is MNHNY and CDR2 is SVGAGI (reference sequence). The V and J ends lost 5 bases and 4 bases respectively, with 12 bases between them. This CDR3 spans 13 amino acids. The specimen was CD4+ or CD8+ T cells sorted from blood, collected in a trial of the OX40 agonist ivuxolimab. The chain joins TRBV6-6 to TRBJ2-7, with TRBD2 as a possible D gene (6 bases). This TCR was recovered from an adult with an advanced solid tumor such as melanoma, head and neck, liver or kidney cancer. CDR3 nucleotide sequence: TGTGCCAGCAGTCGACCGACTAGTTACGAGCAGTACTTC. Translating it yields CASSRPTSYEQYF.